By share, the clone carrying this T cell receptor (beta chain) counts as medium-sized. What it binds is unknown. Germline and genes here are mouse. The read halts 1 residue ahead of the CDR3 end, with the missing end drawn from the germline J gene. Specified time point: mouse harvest day 14 after allogeneic transplant. The graft held 10^6 splenic CD5+ T cells and 10^7 T-cell-depleted bone marrow cells. The CDR3 runs 11 residues. Looked up from germline, CDR1 is KGHTA and CDR2 is FQNQQP. Sequencing was performed with immunoSEQ multiplex PCR; in TCRdb, only in-frame clones are kept and a portion is missing. Altogether 4,500 or so clones are present, around 32% being singletons, with the ten largest covering roughly 9%. This sample is drawn from a study of tissue T cells after allogeneic stem cell transplantation. Whole-study findings and limits: Some tissue clones might be persisting host cells; their alloreactivity or antigen specificity was not determined.

Sequenced sample: skin. The origin of this receptor is a female BALB/c mouse given C57BL/6 T cells with graft-versus-host disease after an allogeneic hematopoietic cell transplant. J is TRBJ2-3 and V is TRBV23; the table gives TRBD2 as D, unverified against the DNA. CDR3 sequence: CSSSLGESLYF. The part of the CDR3 DNA that was read is TGCTCCAGCAGTCTGGGGGAATCGCTGTAT.